These 17 T cell receptor beta chains share one sample of origin, sequenced in a study of cytomegalovirus exposure and HLA in healthy donors. PCR amplification relied on 60 Vbeta primers (plus 13 Jbeta primers). Using immunoSEQ multiplex PCR, the repertoire was profiled, and TCRdb retains in-frame clones only, with some absent. The data hold 100,000 or so clones, with roughly four fifths observed a single time. The specimen sequenced was PBMCs. Receptors were obtained from a male donor in good health and CMV-seropositive.

Points on this clone: One end of the junction does not line up with germline, which may come from a read error. The chain uses TRBV15 and TRBJ2-7; a possible D gene is TRBD1 (6 bases). Germline assignment: CDR1 LNHNV and CDR2 YYDKDF (reference sequence). This CDR3 comprises 13 residues. The CDR3 protein is CATSRDLITGSVF. CDR3 DNA: TGTGCCACCAGCAGAGATCTGATAACAGGGTCGGTCTTC.

The chain links TRBV27 to TRBJ2-5; 7 bases agree with TRBD2. V lost 2 bases to trimming and J lost 4 bases; unmatched junction nucleotides: 10. The CDR3 covers 16 residues. In germline, CDR1 is MNHEY, CDR2 SMNVEV (reference sequence). In DNA, the CDR3 is TGTGCCAGCAGTTTAGTGCGGGGGACGAGCGGAGAGACCCAGTACTTC. It specifies CASSLVRGTSGETQYF.

The V gene is TRBV7-7, the J gene TRBJ2-1, with 13 bases matching TRBD2. Germline CDR1 SSHAT, CDR2 FNYEAQ (reference sequence). V trimming: 5 bases; J trimming: 6 bases; junction bases outside the gene matches: 4. The length of the CDR3 is 15 residues. The CDR3 spells CASSITSGRGNEQFF. The CDR3, as DNA: TGTGCCAGCAGCATTACTAGCGGGAGGGGCAATGAGCAGTTCTTC.

This clone has only a few counts. The chain has TRBV5-1 and TRBJ2-6, with TRBD1 identical over 8 bases. V lost 0 bases to trimming and J lost 4 bases; unmatched junction nucleotides: 6. The CDR3 is 17 residues long. Germline assignment: CDR1 SGHRS and CDR2 YFSETQ. The CDR3 region is CASSLEQGARGANVLTF. CDR3 DNA: TGCGCCAGCAGCTTGGAGCAGGGGGCAAGGGGGGCCAACGTCCTGACTTTC.

This clone showed up just a few times. V usage is TRBV5-1 and J usage is TRBJ1-1; 8 positions match TRBD1. The germline V gene encodes CDR1 SGHRS and CDR2 YFSETQ. The CDR3 has 13 residues. Unmatched junction bases numbered 5, after V lost 4 bases and J lost 6 bases. CDR3 sequence (DNA): TGCGCCAGCAGCGGGGGACAGGTGCCTGAAGCTTTCTTT. Protein product: CASSGGQVPEAFF.

The chain is built from TRBV7-3 and TRBJ2-5, with D unclear. This CDR3 has 15 amino acids. Germline loops: CDR1 SGHTA, CDR2 FQGTGA. Trimming removed 1 base at V and 1 base at J, with 10 bases between. The CDR3 DNA sequence: TGTGCCAGCAGCTTAAACGCCAGATCCCAAGAGACCCAGTACTTC. Translating gives CASSLNARSQETQYF.

The CDR3 region has the DNA TGCGCCAGCAGCCGAATATATTCTAGCGGGAGAACCTACAATGAGCAGTTCTTC. As protein: CASSRIYSSGRTYNEQFF. This chain joins TRBV4-3 and TRBJ2-1, with 10 bases lining up with TRBD2. The length of the CDR3 is 18 residues. V dropped 4 bases and J dropped 2; count of bases not matched to a gene: 11. Germline values: CDR1 LGHNA, CDR2 YSLEER.

The genes are TRBV7-9 and TRBJ2-5; TRBD1 might be the D (6 bases). The V end lost 6 bases, the J end lost 2 bases, and 16 bases lay between the germline ends. Germline V gene lookup returns CDR1 SEHNR and CDR2 FQNEAQ (reference sequence). CDR3 size: 15 residues. CDR3 sequence reads: CASSLRATGQETQYF. DNA of the CDR3: TGTGCCAGCAGTCTTAGGGCGACAGGACAAGAGACCCAGTACTTC.

In this sample, this clone turned up a few times. The chain combines TRBV5-4 with TRBJ2-2; 11 nucleotides agree with TRBD2. V lost 3 bases to trimming and J lost 1 base; unmatched junction nucleotides: 11. The CDR3 has 19 residues. Germline V gene sequence: CDR1 SGHNT, CDR2 YYREEE (reference sequence). The CDR3, as DNA: TGTGCCAGCAGCTCACCGGGACTAGCGGTGGGGGGGAACACCGGGGAGCTGTTTTTT. It translates to CASSSPGLAVGGNTGELFF.

V is TRBV7-9 and J is TRBJ2-3; TRBD1 matches 9 bases. Germline-derived CDR1 and CDR2 are SEHNR and FQNEAQ (reference sequence). The CDR3 length is 17 residues. Unmatched junction bases numbered 9, after V lost 3 bases and J lost 2 bases. The CDR3 is CASSFTTGGRHTDTQYF. Here the CDR3 DNA reads TGTGCCAGCAGCTTCACGACAGGGGGTAGACACACAGATACGCAGTATTTT.

This chain joins TRBV7-8 and TRBJ1-6; 8 bases map to TRBD1. The CDR3 consists of 13 residues. The trim removed 5 bases at V and 7 bases at J, leaving 1 base unmatched. From germline, CDR1 is SGHVS and CDR2 FQNEAQ. Here the CDR3 DNA reads TGTGCCAGCAGCCCAGGGGGCAATTCACCCCTCCACTTT. Translated, it gives CASSPGGNSPLHF.

The rearrangement links TRBV5-8 to TRBJ2-7, with TRBD2 identical over 8 bases. The ends lost 4 bases at V and 1 base at J; junction bases unmatched: 13. Germline CDR1 is SGHTS and CDR2 is YDEGEE. The CDR3 length is 17 residues. The CDR3 region is CASSPPGVAGISYEQYF. DNA of the CDR3: TGTGCCAGCAGCCCACCCGGGGTAGCGGGAATATCCTACGAGCAGTACTTC.

The chain recombines TRBV2 with TRBJ2-5, with D possibly matching TRBD2 (6 bases). The CDR3 has 13 amino acids. Germline CDR1 SNHLY, CDR2 FYNNEI. Trimming left V 6 bases short and J 2 bases short, with 10 bases between. CDR3 residues: CASSRLEQETQYF. CDR3 nucleotide sequence: TGTGCCAGCAGCCGACTAGAACAAGAGACCCAGTACTTC.

This chain uses TRBV2 with TRBJ1-5; 7 bases agree with TRBD1. Germline V lookup: CDR1 SNHLY, CDR2 FYNNEI. Germline trimming cut 8 bases from V and 3 bases from J; bases unmatched to any gene: 7. This CDR3 spans 14 amino acids. CDR3 protein: CASVLDRVNQPQHF. CDR3 coding DNA: TGTGCCAGCGTACTCGACAGGGTCAATCAGCCCCAGCATTTT.

The CDR3 reads CASSWDRDYEQYF. In DNA form, the CDR3 reads TGTGCCAGCAGTTGGGACAGAGACTACGAGCAGTACTTC. V gene TRBV27 combines with J gene TRBJ2-7; 7 nucleotides align to TRBD1. The germline CDR1 and CDR2 sequences are MNHEY and SMNVEV (reference sequence). The J segment lost 3 bases and the V segment lost 4 bases, leaving 3 bases of the junction unmatched. The CDR3 extends over 13 amino acids.

This clone was observed a few times. The chain combines TRBV5-4 with TRBJ2-1; 7 bases match TRBD2. Per germline, CDR1 SGHNT and CDR2 YYREEE (reference sequence). J gave up 7 bases and V 2 bases, and 9 bases lay outside the gene matches. The CDR3 is 15 residues long. CDR3 DNA sequence: TGTGCCAGCAGCTTAGGCGGGAGCTCGGGAAATGAGCAGTTCTTC. This gives the protein CASSLGGSSGNEQFF.

This chain uses TRBV2 with TRBJ2-1, with 7 bases lining up with TRBD1. CDR1 is SNHLY, CDR2 FYNNEI, per germline. V was pared by 4 bases and J by 7 bases, with 7 bases of the junction left unmatched. The CDR3 is made up of 14 amino acids. This chain's CDR3 is CASSVRDRFNEQFF. The DNA for the CDR3 is TGTGCCAGCAGTGTCCGGGACAGATTTAATGAGCAGTTCTTC.